Shown below are 6 T cell receptor beta chains from a single sample sequenced in a study of blood T cell repertoires in COVID-19. Profiling relied on immunoSEQ multiplex PCR, and the TCRdb table lists in-frame clones only, not all of them. The table has some 100,000 clones, 80% seen once. Sequencing was done on a sample of peripheral blood. Every receptor here comes from a human donor in a cohort sampled during active or convalescent COVID-19.

This chain connects TRBV18 to TRBJ2-7; D possibly corresponds to TRBD2 (6 bases). Trimming took 4 bases from V and 4 from J, leaving 14 bases between them. The CDR3 consists of 14 residues. Germline loops: CDR1 KGHSH, CDR2 LQKENI. The CDR3 loop reads CASSLGGPPYEQYF. CDR3 DNA: TGTGCCAGCTCACTGGGGGGTCCACCTTACGAGCAGTACTTC.

The V gene is TRBV28, the J gene TRBJ1-4; 9 positions agree with TRBD1. This CDR3 is built from 14 residues. The germline gives CDR1 MDHEN, CDR2 SYDVKM. V shed 4 bases and J 8 bases; nucleotides not matched to a gene: 5. The CDR3 sequence is CASSSQGAREKLFF. CDR3 sequence (DNA): TGTGCCAGCAGTTCACAGGGGGCTCGGGAAAAACTGTTTTTT.

The rearrangement uses TRBV7-2 and TRBJ1-1; D not certain. V gave up 2 bases and J gave up 3 bases, with 7 bases separating them. The CDR3 runs 13 residues. Germline V gene lookup returns CDR1 SGHTA and CDR2 FQGNSA. In nucleotides, the CDR3 is TGTGCCAGCAGCTTATCCCTTTACACTGAAGCTTTCTTT. Amino acids: CASSLSLYTEAFF. Supplemented by reference TRBV7-2 and TRBJ1-1, the full variable domain reads GAGVSQSPSNKVTEKGKDVELRCDPISGHTALYWYRQSLGQGLEFLIYFQGNSAPDKSGLPSDRFSAERTGGSVSTLTIQRTQQEDSAVYLCASSLSLYTEAFFGQGTRLTVV.

The chain uses TRBV5-5 and TRBJ2-2; 9 bases agree with TRBD1. Trimming took 3 bases from V and 5 from J; bases not matched to a gene: 8. The CDR3 is made up of 16 amino acids. The V gene's germline CDR1 is SGHKS and CDR2 YYEKEE (reference sequence). In nucleotides, the CDR3 is TGTGCCAGCAGCTCACTTTCCGGGACAGGGACCGGGGAGCTGTTTTTT. Protein: CASSSLSGTGTGELFF.

V is TRBV3-1 (or the pseudogene TRBV3-2) and J is TRBJ2-3, with TRBD1 matching over 9 bases. Trimming at V came to 6 bases and at J to 6 bases, leaving 7 bases not matched to a gene. From germline, CDR1 is LGHDT and CDR2 YNNKEL (reference sequence). This CDR3 is 14 amino acids long. CDR3 sequence reads: CASRPSQGADTQYF. The CDR3 coding sequence is TGTGCCAGCAGGCCATCACAGGGGGCGGATACGCAGTATTTT.

The J gene is TRBJ2-1, the V gene TRBV7-6, with TRBD2 identical over 12 bases. This CDR3 has 18 amino acids. V shed 1 base, J shed 4 bases, and the junction held 8 bases outside the gene matches. Looked up from germline, CDR1 is SGHVS and CDR2 is FNYEAQ. The CDR3 is CASSLGQSSGRVYNEQFF. CDR3 DNA: TGTGCCAGCAGCTTAGGGCAGTCTAGCGGGAGGGTTTACAATGAGCAGTTCTTC.